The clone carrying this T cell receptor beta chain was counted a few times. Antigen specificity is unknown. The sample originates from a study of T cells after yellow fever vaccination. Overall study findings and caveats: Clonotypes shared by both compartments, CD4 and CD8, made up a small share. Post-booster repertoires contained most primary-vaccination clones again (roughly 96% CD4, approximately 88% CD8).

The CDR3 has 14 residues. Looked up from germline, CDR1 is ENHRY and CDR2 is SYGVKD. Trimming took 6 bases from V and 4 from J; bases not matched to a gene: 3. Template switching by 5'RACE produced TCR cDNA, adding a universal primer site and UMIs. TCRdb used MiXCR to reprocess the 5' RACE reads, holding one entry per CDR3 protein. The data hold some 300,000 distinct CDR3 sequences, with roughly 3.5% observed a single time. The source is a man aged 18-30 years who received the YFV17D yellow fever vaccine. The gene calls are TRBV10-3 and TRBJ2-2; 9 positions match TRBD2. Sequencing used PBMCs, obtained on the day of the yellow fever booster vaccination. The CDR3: CAIRTSGTTGELFF. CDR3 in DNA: TGTGCCATCAGGACTAGCGGAACCACCGGGGAGCTGTTTTTT.